This T cell receptor beta chain was recorded in a study of glioma-infiltrating T cells (dated by TCRdb to between 2015 and 2016). Background on the whole study: The study sequenced TCR alpha- and beta-chain repertoires from glioma tissue, from non-neoplastic brain tissue and from matched peripheral blood mononuclear cells. To gauge divergence between tissue and blood T-cell populations, every tissue-infiltrating repertoire was compared against the peripheral blood repertoire from the same patient. The paired cohort was made up of three low-grade glioma patients, eight primary glioblastoma patients and three non-glioma patients who contributed non-neoplastic brain tissue.

The iRepertoire nested amplicon-rescue multiplex PCR (arm-PCR) platform was used to amplify TCR alpha and beta CDR3 regions from RNA. For one-step reverse transcription and amplification, roughly 100-450 ng of tissue mRNA or PBMC total RNA was used as input. Following bead purification, Illumina adapters were added by a secondary multiplex PCR, and libraries between 200 and 400 bp were gel-purified. The libraries contained internal 6-nucleotide barcodes that were used for demultiplexing. The libraries were sequenced on an Illumina MiSeq using 2x220 or 2x250 nucleotide paired-end reads. Under the source paper's analysis protocol: Paired reads were merged using FLASH 1.2.11 and were aligned to the GRCh37 human genome using BWA-MEM, after which TRA and TRB reads were extracted. An IMGT-derived reference of cassette sequences and CDR3 motifs, with pseudogenes included, was used for V and J assignment. Reads were translated in three frames, and productive CDR3s were defined as those with a C...FGXG motif and no stop codons. A clonotype was defined as a unique combination of a V-J cassette pair and a CDR3 amino acid sequence. Reads were filtered by Hamming distance, thresholded by each sample's sequence error rate in mapped regions. TCRdb handled the public reads itself, with Q25 trimming in fastp and clone calling in MiXCR, and kept productive beta chains. Each record represents a unique CDR3 protein, reported with the most common genes and DNA among its rows. TCRdb's processing, not the study's, gives the V and J calls here. This sample is represented by 150,000 to 200,000 distinct CDR3 sequences; 30% to 40% of them were singletons. The ten largest clones add up to 20% to 25% of the sample.

Turning to this clonotype: Its antigen is unknown. Qualities for individual bases were not recorded, and no much larger clone is one base off.

What the research found in general, with its limitations: Very few CDR3 sequences were found to be shared between tissue and blood, and this scarcity was attributed to high CDR3 diversity and limited sampling. VJ-independent divergence between tissue and blood was below expectation in non-neoplastic patients but above expectation in all gliomas, especially low-grade gliomas. Small numbers underpinned the group comparisons: eight glioblastoma patients, three low-grade glioma patients and three non-neoplastic patients.

The CDR3 goes from the cysteine to the phenylalanine over 16 residues. The read is trimmed to its CDR3 DNA, 48 bases read in frame from base 1. The germline V gene supplies CDR1 KGHSH and CDR2 LQKENI. V and J lose 5 bases and 0 bases, and a span of 14 bases separates them. Recombination linked TRBV18 to TRBJ2-1, with TRBD2 perhaps the D gene, on 5 matching bases. This receptor was obtained from a human donor with low-grade glioma or glioblastoma, undergoing nonglioma brain surgery, or in good health (not recorded which). Sequenced sample: glioma tissue, nonneoplastic brain tissue, or PBMCs (not recorded which). The CDR3 in this case is CASSLRSGVSYNEQFF. The DNA reads as follows: TGTGCCAGCTCATTGAGGAGCGGAGTCTCCTACAATGAGCAGTTCTTC.